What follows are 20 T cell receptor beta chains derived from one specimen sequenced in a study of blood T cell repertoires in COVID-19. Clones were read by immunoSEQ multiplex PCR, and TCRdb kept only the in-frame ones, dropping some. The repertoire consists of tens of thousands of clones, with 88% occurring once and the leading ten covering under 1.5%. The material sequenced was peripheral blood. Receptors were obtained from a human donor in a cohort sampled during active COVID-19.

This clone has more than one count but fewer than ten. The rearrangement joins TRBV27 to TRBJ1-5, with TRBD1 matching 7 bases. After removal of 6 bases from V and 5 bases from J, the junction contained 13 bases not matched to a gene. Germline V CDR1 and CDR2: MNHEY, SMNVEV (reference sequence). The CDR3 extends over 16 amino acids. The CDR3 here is CASSIQGGFADQPQHF. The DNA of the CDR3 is TGTGCCAGCAGCATCCAGGGGGGCTTTGCCGATCAGCCCCAGCATTTT.

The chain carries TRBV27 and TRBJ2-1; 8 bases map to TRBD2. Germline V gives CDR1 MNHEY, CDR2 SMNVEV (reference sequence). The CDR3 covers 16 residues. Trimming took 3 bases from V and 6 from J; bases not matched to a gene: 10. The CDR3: CASSFRSGSLINEQFF. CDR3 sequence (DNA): TGTGCCAGCAGTTTCCGGAGCGGGAGCCTCATCAATGAGCAGTTCTTC.

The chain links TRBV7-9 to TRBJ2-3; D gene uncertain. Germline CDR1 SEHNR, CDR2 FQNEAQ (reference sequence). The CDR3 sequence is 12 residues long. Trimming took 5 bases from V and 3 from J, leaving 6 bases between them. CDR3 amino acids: CASSITTDTQYF. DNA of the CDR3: TGTGCCAGCAGCATAACTACAGATACGCAGTATTTT.

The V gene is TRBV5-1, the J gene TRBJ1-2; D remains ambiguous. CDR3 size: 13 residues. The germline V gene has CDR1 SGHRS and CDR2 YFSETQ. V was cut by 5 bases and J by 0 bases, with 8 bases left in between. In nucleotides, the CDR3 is TGCGCCAGCAGGGCCAGGACTAACTATGGCTACACCTTC. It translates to CASRARTNYGYTF.

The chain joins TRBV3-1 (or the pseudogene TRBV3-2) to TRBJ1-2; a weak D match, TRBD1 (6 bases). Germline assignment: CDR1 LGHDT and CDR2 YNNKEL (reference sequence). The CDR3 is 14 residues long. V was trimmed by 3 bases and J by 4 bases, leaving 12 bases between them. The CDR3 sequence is CASSHETGRYGYTF. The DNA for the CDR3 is TGTGCCAGCAGCCACGAGACAGGACGCTATGGCTACACCTTC.

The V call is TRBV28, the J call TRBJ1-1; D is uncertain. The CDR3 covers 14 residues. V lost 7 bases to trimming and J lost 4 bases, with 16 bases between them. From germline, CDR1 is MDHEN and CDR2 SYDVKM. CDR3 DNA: TGTGCCAGCACCGTAGCAGGCGGGGTCACTGAAGCTTTCTTT. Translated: CASTVAGGVTEAFF.

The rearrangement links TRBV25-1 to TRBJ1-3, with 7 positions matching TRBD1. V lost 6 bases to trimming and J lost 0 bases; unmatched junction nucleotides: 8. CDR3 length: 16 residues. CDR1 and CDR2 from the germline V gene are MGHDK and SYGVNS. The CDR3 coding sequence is TGTGCCAGCAGCAAACCGGGACAGAGCTCTGGAAACACCATATATTTT. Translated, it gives CASSKPGQSSGNTIYF.

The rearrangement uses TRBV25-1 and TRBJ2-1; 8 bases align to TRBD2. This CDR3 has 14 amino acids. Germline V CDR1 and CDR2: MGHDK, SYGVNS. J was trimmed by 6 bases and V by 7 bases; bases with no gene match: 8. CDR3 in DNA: TGTGCCAGCACCCCCCGTCGGGGGGGCAATGAGCAGTTCTTC. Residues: CASTPRRGGNEQFF.

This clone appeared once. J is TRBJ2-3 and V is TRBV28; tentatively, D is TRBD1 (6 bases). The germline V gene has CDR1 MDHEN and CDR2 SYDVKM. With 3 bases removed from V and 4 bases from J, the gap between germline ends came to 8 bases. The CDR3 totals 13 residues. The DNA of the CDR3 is TGTGCCAGCAGTTTGTGGGGGCCAGATACGCAGTATTTT. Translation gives CASSLWGPDTQYF.

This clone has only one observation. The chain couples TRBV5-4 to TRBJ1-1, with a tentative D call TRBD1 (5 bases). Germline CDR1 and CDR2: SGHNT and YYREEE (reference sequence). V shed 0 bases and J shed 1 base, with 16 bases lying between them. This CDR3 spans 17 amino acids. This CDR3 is CASSLVGQAVWNTEAFF. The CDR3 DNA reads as TGTGCCAGCAGCTTGGTGGGGCAGGCGGTGTGGAACACTGAAGCTTTCTTT.

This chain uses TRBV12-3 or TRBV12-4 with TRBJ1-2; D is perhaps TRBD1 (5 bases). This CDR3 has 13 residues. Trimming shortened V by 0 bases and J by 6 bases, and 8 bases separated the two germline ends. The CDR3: CASSLAGANGYTF. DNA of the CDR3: TGTGCCAGCAGTTTAGCAGGGGCCAATGGCTACACCTTC.

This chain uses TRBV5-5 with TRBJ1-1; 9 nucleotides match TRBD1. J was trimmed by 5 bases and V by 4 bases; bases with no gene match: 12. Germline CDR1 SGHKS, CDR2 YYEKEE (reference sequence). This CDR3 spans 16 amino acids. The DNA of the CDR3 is TGTGCCAGCAGCCTGGTCGGGGGACAGGGTTGGACTGAAGCTTTCTTT. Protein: CASSLVGGQGWTEAFF.

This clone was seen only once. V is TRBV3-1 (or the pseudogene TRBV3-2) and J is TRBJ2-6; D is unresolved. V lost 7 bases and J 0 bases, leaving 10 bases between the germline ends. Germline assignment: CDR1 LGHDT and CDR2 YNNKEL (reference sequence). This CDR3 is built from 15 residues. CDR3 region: CASTFQDSGANVLTF. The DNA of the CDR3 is TGTGCCAGCACGTTTCAGGACTCTGGGGCCAACGTCCTGACTTTC.

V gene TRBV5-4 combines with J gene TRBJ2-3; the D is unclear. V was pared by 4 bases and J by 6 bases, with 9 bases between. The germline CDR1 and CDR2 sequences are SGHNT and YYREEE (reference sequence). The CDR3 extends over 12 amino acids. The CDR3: CASSKLEDTQYF. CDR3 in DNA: TGTGCCAGCAGCAAATTAGAGGATACGCAGTATTTT.

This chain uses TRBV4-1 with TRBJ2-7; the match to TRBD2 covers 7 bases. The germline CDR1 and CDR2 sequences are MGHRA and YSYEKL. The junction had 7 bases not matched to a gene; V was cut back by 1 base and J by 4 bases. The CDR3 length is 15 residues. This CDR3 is CASSQGGGEGYEQYF. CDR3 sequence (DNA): TGCGCCAGCAGCCAAGGGGGAGGGGAGGGGTACGAGCAGTACTTC.

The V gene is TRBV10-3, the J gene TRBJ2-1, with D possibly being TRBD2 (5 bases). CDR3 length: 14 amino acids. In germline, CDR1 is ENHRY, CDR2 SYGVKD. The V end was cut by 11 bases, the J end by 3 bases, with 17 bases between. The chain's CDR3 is CASAAAELYNEQFF. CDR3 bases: TGTGCCTCCGCCGCAGCGGAGCTCTACAATGAGCAGTTCTTC.

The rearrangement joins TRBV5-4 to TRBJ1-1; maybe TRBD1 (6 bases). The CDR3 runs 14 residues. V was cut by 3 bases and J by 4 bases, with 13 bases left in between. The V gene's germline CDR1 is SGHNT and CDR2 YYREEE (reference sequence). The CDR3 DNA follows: TGTGCCAGCAGCTCGAAACAGGGCTTCACTGAAGCTTTCTTT. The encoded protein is CASSSKQGFTEAFF.

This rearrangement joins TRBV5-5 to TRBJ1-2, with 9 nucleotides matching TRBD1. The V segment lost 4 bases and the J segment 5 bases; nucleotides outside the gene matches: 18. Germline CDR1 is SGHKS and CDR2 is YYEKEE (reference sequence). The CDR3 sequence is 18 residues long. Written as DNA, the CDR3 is TGTGCCAGCAGCGATGGATGGGACAGGGTTTGGGGAGATTATGGCTACACCTTC. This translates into CASSDGWDRVWGDYGYTF.

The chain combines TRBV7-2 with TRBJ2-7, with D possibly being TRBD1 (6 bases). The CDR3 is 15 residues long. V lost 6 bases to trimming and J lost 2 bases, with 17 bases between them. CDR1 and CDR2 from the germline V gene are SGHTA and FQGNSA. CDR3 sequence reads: CASRREPGQTYEQYF. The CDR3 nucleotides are TGTGCCAGCAGGAGGGAACCGGGACAAACCTACGAGCAGTACTTC.

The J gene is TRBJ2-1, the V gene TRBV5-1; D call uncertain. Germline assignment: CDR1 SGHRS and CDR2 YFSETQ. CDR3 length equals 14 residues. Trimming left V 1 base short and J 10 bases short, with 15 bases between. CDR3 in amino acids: CASSLFPLASEQFF. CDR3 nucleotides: TGCGCCAGCAGCTTGTTTCCCTTAGCTTCCGAGCAGTTCTTC.